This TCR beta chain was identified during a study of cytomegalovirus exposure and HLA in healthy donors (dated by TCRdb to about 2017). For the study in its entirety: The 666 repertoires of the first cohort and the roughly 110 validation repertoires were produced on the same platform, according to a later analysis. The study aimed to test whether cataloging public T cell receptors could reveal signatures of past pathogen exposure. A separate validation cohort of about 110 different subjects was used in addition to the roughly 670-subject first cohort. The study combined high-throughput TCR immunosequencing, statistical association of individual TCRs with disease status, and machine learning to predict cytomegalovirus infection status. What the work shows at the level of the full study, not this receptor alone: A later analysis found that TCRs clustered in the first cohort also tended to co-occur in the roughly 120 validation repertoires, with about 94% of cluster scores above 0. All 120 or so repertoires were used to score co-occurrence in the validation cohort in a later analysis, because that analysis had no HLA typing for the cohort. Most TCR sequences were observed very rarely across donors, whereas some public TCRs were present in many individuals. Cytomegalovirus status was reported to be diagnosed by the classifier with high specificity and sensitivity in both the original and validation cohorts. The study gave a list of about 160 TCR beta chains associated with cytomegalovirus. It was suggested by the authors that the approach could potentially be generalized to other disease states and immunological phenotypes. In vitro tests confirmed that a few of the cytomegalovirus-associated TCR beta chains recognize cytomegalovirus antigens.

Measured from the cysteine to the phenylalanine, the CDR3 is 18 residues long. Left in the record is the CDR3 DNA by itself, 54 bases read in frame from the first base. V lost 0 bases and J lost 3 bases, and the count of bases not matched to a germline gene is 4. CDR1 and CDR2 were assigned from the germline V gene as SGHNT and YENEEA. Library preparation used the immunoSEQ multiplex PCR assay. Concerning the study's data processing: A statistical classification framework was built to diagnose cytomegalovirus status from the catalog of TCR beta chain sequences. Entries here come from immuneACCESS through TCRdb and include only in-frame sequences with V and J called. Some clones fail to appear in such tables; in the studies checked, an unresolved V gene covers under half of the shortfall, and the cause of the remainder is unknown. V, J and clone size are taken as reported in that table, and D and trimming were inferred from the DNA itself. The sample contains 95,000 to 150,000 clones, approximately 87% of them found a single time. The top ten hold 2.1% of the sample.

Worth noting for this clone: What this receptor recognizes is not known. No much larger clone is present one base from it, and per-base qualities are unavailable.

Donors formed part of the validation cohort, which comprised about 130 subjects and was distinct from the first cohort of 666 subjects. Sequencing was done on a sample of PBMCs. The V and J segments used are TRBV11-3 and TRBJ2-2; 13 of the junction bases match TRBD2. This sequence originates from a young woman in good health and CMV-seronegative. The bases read TGTGCCAGCAGCTTAGACGGGACTAGCGGGACCCACACCGGGGAGCTGTTTTTT. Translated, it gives CASSLDGTSGTHTGELFF.